The 8 T cell receptor beta chains presented below share a single source sample, sequenced in a study of blood T cell repertoires in COVID-19. Method: immunoSEQ multiplex PCR; TCRdb's copy keeps in-frame clones and lacks some. The sample contains 68,000 or so clones, roughly 84% of which appear only once. Material: peripheral blood. The receptors here all came from a middle-aged man with active COVID-19.

This chain joins TRBV7-2 and TRBJ2-5; no definite D call. There are 13 residues in the CDR3. Trimming left V 2 bases short and J 5 bases short, with 9 bases between. Germline V CDR1 and CDR2: SGHTA, FQGNSA. The DNA of the CDR3 is TGTGCCAGCAGCTTACAGGCCTGGGAGACCCAGTACTTC. It codes for CASSLQAWETQYF.

This chain joins TRBV19 and TRBJ2-5; 10 nucleotides agree with TRBD1. This CDR3 region has 15 residues. V dropped 3 bases and J dropped 2; count of bases not matched to a gene: 3. Germline loops: CDR1 LNHDA, CDR2 SQIVND (reference sequence). The CDR3 nucleotides read TGTGCCAGTAGTATTTTGGGACAGGGGCAAGAGACCCAGTACTTC. It translates to CASSILGQGQETQYF. Variable domain in full (rest from reference TRBV19 and TRBJ2-5): DGGITQSPKYLFRKEGQNVTLSCEQNLNHDAMYWYRQDPGQGLRLIYYSQIVNDFQKGDIAEGYSVSREKKESFPLTVTSAQKNPTAFYLCASSILGQGQETQYFGPGTRLLVL.

This clone was counted a single time. This chain joins TRBV28 and TRBJ2-1; 8 bases are shared with TRBD2. V lost 2 bases to trimming and J lost 5 bases; unmatched junction nucleotides: 5. Germline CDR1 reads MDHEN; CDR2 reads SYDVKM. The CDR3 consists of 15 residues. The DNA for the CDR3 is TGTGCCAGCAGTTTAAGGGGCGGGGGGAACAATGAGCAGTTCTTC. Protein sequence: CASSLRGGGNNEQFF.

The chain has TRBV6-5 and TRBJ1-2; no clear D. Trimming left V 8 bases short and J 4 bases short, with 14 bases between. Germline values: CDR1 MNHEY, CDR2 SVGAGI. This CDR3 is 13 amino acids long. The CDR3 region is CASYSNRVYGYTF. In DNA form, the CDR3 reads TGTGCCAGCTACTCCAACAGAGTCTATGGCTACACCTTC.

This chain joins TRBV28 and TRBJ1-2; 8 bases match TRBD1. This CDR3 has 14 amino acids. J was trimmed by 4 bases and V by 6 bases; bases with no gene match: 7. CDR1 is MDHEN, CDR2 SYDVKM, per germline. CDR3 amino acids: CASRNPQGAYGYTF. In DNA, the CDR3 is TGTGCCAGCAGGAATCCTCAGGGGGCCTATGGCTACACCTTC.

The genes are TRBV7-2 and TRBJ2-1; 11 positions match TRBD2. After removal of 1 base from V and 5 bases from J, the junction contained 1 base not matched to a gene. Germline lookup yields CDR1 SGHTA and CDR2 FQGNSA. The CDR3 length is 15 residues. The CDR3 here is CASSLVAGGHNEQFF. The CDR3 nucleotides are TGTGCCAGCAGCTTAGTAGCGGGAGGGCACAATGAGCAGTTCTTC. Full variable domain (remainder filled in from reference TRBV7-2 and TRBJ2-1): GAGVSQSPSNKVTEKGKDVELRCDPISGHTALYWYRQSLGQGLEFLIYFQGNSAPDKSGLPSDRFSAERTGGSVSTLTIQRTQQEDSAVYLCASSLVAGGHNEQFFGPGTRLTVL.

The chain uses TRBV2 and TRBJ1-1; D possibly corresponds to TRBD1 (6 bases). The germline gives CDR1 SNHLY, CDR2 FYNNEI. The CDR3 spans 14 residues. V lost 6 bases and J lost 3, with 14 bases in between. CDR3 bases: TGTGCCAGCAGCTTCCAGGGGCGGGACACTGAAGCTTTCTTT. This codes for CASSFQGRDTEAFF.

The chain uses TRBV7-3 and TRBJ2-5; TRBD1 aligns across 10 bases. CDR1 is SGHTA, CDR2 FQGTGA, per germline. The CDR3 is made up of 13 amino acids. With V trimmed by 5 bases and J by 12 bases, 9 bases remained unmatched. DNA for the CDR3: TGTGCCAGCAGCCCCGGACAGGGGGTCCCCAAGTACTTC. Translating gives CASSPGQGVPKYF.